The clone carrying this TCR beta chain has at least ten counts. Antigen unknown. The data were obtained in a study of T-cell reconstitution after alpha-beta-depleted transplantation in children. Whole-study findings and limits: Reportedly, only several hundred clones from non-depleted graft cells drove alpha-beta T-cell counts at about two months.

Construction of the TCRbeta library involved unique molecular identifiers. Each CDR3 protein gets one entry after TCRdb re-called the PCR reads with MiXCR. Altogether 25,000 to 35,000 distinct CDR3 sequences are present, around 7% being singletons, with the ten largest covering more than 25%. The length of the CDR3 is 17 residues. Germline values: CDR1 MGHDK, CDR2 SYGVNS. Trimming shortened V by 3 bases and J by 3 bases, and 20 bases separated the two germline ends. This sample comprised peripheral blood, obtained 60 days after TCRalphabeta/CD19-depleted stem cell transplant. The TCR was taken from a child under two years old who had a stem cell transplant for acute myeloid leukemia, so the T cells may come from the graft donor. V usage is TRBV25-1 and J usage is TRBJ2-5; D perhaps matches TRBD2 (7 bases). The CDR3 here is CASSETRGGRIKETQYF. In DNA, the CDR3 is TGTGCCAGCAGTGAGACAAGGGGGGGCCGGATAAAAGAGACCCAGTACTTC.